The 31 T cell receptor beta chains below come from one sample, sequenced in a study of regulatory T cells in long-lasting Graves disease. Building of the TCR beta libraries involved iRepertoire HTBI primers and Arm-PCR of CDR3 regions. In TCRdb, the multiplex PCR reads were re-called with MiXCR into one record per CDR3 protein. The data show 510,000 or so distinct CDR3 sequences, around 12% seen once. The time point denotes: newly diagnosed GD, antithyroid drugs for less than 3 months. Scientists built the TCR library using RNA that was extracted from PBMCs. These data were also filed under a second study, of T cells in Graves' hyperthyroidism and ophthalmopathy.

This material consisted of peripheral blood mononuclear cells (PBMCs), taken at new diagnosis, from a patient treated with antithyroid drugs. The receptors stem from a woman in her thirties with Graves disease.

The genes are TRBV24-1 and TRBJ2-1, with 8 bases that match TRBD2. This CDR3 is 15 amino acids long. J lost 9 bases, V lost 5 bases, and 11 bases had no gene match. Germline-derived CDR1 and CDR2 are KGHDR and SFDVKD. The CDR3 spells CATSGSSGSPSEQFF. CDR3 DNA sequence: TGTGCCACCAGTGGCTCCAGCGGGAGCCCCAGTGAGCAGTTCTTC.

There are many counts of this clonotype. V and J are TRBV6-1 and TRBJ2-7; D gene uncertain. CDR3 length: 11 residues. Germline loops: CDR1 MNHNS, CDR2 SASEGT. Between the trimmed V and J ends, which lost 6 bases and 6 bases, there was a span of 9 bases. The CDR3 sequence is CASSPPAEQYF. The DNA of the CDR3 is TGTGCCAGCAGCCCTCCGGCCGAGCAGTACTTC.

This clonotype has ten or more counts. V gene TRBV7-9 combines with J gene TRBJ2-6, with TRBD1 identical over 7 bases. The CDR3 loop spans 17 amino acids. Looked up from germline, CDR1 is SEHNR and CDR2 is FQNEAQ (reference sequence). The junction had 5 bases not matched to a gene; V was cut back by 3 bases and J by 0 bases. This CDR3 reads CASSLQYRGSGANVLTF. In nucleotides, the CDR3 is TGTGCCAGCAGCTTGCAATACAGGGGCTCTGGGGCCAACGTCCTGACTTTC.

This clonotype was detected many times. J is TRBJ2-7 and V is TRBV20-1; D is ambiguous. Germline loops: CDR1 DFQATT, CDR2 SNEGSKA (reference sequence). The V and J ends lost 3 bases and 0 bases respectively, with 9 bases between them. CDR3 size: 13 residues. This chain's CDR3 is CSASEGNSYEQYF. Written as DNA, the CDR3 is TGCAGTGCTAGTGAAGGAAACTCCTACGAGCAGTACTTC.

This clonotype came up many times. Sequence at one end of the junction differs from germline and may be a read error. CDR3: CASSLSGGSGEKLFF. CDR3 DNA sequence: TGTGCCAGCAGTCTATCCGGGGGCTCTGGTGAAAAACTGTTTTTT. The chain couples TRBV27 to TRBJ1-4, with D possibly matching TRBD1 (6 bases). CDR3 size: 15 residues. Germline loops: CDR1 MNHEY, CDR2 SMNVEV (reference sequence).

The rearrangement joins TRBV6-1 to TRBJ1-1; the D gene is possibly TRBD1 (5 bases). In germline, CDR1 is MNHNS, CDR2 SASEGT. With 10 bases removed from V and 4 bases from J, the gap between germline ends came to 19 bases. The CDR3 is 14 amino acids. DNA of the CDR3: TGTGCCACCCTTCGGGGGGTATCGAGCACTGAAGCTTTCTTT. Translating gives CATLRGVSSTEAFF.

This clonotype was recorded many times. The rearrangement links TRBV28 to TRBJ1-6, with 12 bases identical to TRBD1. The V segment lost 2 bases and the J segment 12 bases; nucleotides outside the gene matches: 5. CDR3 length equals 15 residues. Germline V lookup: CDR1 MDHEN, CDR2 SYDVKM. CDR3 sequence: CASSLRGQGAEPLHF. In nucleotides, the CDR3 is TGTGCCAGCAGTTTAAGGGGACAGGGGGCCGAACCCCTCCACTTT.

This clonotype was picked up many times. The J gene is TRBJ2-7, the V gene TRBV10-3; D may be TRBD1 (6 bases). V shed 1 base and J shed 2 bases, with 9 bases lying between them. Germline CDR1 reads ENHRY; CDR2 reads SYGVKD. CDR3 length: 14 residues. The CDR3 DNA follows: TGTGCCATCAGTGAGTGGGGGCGCGCCTACGAGCAGTACTTC. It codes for CAISEWGRAYEQYF.

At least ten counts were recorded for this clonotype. CDR3 loop: CSAVDTVNYGYTF. CDR3 DNA sequence: TGCAGTGCTGTGGACACCGTTAATTATGGCTACACCTTC. This rearrangement joins TRBV20-1 to TRBJ1-2; D is perhaps TRBD1 (5 bases). The CDR3 has 13 amino acids. Germline V gives CDR1 DFQATT, CDR2 SNEGSKA (reference sequence). The ends were cut back, 5 bases at V and 5 bases at J, with 15 bases in the middle.

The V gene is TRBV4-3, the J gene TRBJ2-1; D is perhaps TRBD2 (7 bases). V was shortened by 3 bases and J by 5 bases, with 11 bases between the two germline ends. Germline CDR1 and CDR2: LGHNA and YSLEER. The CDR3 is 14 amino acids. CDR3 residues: CASSQGGRNNEQFF. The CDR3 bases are TGCGCCAGCAGCCAGGGGGGGCGGAACAATGAGCAGTTCTTC.

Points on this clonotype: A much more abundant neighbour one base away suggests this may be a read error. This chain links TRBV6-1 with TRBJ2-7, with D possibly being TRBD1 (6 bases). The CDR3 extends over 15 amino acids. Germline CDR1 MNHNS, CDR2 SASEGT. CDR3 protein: CTSSLYGTPLYEQYF. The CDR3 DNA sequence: TGTACCAGCAGCCTATACGGGACACCGCTCTACGAGCAGTACTTC.

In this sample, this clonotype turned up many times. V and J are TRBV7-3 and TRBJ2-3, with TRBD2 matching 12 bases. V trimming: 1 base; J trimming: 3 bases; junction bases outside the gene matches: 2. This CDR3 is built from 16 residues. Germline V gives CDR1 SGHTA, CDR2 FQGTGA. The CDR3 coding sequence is TGTGCCAGCAGCTTAAAAGGGACTAGCGGGACAGATACGCAGTATTTT. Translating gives CASSLKGTSGTDTQYF.

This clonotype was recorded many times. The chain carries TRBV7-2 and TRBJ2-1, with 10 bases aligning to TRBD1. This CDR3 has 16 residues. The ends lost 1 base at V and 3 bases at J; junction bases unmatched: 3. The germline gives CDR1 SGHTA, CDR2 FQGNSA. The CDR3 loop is CASSLVRTGGYNEQFF. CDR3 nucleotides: TGTGCCAGCAGCTTAGTTAGGACAGGGGGCTACAATGAGCAGTTCTTC. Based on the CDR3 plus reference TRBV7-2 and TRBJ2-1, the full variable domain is GAGVSQSPSNKVTEKGKDVELRCDPISGHTALYWYRQSLGQGLEFLIYFQGNSAPDKSGLPSDRFSAERTGGSVSTLTIQRTQQEDSAVYLCASSLVRTGGYNEQFFGPGTRLTVL.

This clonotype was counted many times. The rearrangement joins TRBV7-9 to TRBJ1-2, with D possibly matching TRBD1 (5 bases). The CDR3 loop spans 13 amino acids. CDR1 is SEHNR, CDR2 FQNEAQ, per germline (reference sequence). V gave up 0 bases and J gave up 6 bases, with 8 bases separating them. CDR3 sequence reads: CASSLAGDHGYTF. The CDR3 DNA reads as TGTGCCAGCAGCTTAGCAGGGGATCATGGCTACACCTTC. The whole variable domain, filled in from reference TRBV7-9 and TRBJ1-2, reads DTGVSQNPRHKITKRGQNVTFRCDPISEHNRLYWYRQTLGQGPEFLTYFQNEAQLEKSRLLSDRFSAERPKGSFSTLEIQRTEQGDSAMYLCASSLAGDHGYTFGSGTRLTVV.

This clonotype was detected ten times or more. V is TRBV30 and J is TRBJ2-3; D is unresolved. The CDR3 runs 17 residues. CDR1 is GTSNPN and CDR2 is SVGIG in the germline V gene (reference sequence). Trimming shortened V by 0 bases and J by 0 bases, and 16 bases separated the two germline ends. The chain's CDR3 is CAWSVKSRPDSTDTQYF. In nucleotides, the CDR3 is TGTGCCTGGAGTGTCAAATCCCGACCCGATAGCACAGATACGCAGTATTTT.

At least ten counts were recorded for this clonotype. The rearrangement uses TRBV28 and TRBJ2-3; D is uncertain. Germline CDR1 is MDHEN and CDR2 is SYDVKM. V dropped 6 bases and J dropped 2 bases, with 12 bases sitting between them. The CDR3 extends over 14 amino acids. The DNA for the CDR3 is TGTGCCAGCAGGGCCGGGTCCCCCACAGATACGCAGTATTTT. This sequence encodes CASRAGSPTDTQYF. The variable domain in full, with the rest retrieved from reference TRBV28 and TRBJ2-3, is DVKVTQSSRYLVKRTGEKVFLECVQDMDHENMFWYRQDPGLGLRLIYFSYDVKMKEKGDIPEGYSVSREKKERFSLILESASTNQTSMYLCASRAGSPTDTQYFGPGTRLTVL.

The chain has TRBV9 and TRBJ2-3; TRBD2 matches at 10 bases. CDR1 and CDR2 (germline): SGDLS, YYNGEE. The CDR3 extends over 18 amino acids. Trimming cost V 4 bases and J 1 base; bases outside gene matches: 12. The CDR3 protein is CASSHRRRLAGRTDTQYF. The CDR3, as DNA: TGTGCCAGCAGCCACCGGAGACGACTAGCGGGTCGCACAGATACGCAGTATTTT.

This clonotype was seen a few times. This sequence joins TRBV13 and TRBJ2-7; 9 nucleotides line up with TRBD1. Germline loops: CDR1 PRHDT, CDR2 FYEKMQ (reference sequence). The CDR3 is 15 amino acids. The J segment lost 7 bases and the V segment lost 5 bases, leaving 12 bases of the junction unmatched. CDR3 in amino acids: CASSLGTGNKLEQYF. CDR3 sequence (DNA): TGTGCCAGCAGCCTTGGGACAGGGAATAAATTGGAGCAGTACTTC.

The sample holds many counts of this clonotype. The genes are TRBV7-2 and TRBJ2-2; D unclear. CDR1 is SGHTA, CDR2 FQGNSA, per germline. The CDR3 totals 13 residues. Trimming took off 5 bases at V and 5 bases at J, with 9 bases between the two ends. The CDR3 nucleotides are TGTGCCAGCAGCGCAGACTGGACCGGGGAGCTGTTTTTT. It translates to CASSADWTGELFF.

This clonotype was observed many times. Written as DNA, the CDR3 is TGCAGTGCTGGGGGCAGGGGCTACGAGCAGTACTTC. This codes for CSAGGRGYEQYF. V usage is TRBV20-1 and J usage is TRBJ2-7, with a possible D match to TRBD1 (6 bases). This CDR3 is built from 12 residues. Germline V gives CDR1 DFQATT, CDR2 SNEGSKA (reference sequence). Between the trimmed V and J ends, which lost 5 bases and 3 bases, there was a span of 11 bases.

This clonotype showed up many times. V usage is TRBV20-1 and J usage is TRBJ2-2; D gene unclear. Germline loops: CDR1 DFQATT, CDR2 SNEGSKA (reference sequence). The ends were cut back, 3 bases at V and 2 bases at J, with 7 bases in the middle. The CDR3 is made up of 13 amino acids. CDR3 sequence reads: CSASFENTGELFF. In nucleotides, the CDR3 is TGCAGTGCTAGTTTCGAAAACACCGGGGAGCTGTTTTTT.

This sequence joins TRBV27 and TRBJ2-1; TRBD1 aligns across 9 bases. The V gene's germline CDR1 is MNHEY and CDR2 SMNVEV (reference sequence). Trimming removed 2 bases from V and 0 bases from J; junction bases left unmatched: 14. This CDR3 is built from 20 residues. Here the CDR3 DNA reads TGTGCCAGCAGTTTAAGGGGGACCGGGACAGGGACGGGCTCCTACAATGAGCAGTTCTTC. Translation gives CASSLRGTGTGTGSYNEQFF.

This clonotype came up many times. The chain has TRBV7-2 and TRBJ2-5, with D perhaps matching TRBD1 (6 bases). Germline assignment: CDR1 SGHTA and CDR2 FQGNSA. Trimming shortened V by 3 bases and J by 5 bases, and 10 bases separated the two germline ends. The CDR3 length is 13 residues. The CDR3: CASSLGASETQYF. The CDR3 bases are TGTGCCAGCAGCTTGGGGGCTAGCGAGACCCAGTACTTC.

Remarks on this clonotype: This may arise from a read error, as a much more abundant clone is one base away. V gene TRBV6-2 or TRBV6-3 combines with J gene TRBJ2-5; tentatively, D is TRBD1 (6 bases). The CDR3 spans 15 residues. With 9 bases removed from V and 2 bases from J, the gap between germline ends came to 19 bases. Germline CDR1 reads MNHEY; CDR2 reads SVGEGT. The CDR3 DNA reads TGTGCCAGAAGTCCCCGGGACACTTCTCAAGAGACCCAGTACTTC. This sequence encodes CARSPRDTSQETQYF.

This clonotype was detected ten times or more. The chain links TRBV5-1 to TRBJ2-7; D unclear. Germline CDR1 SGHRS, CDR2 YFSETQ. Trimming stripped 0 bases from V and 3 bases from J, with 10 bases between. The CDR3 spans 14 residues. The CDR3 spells CASSLGTSYYEQYF. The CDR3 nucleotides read TGCGCCAGCAGCTTGGGCACAAGCTACTACGAGCAGTACTTC.

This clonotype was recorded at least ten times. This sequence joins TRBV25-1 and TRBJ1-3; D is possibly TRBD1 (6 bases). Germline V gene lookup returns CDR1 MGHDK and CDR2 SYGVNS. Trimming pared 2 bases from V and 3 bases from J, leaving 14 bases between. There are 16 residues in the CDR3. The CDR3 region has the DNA TGTGCCAGCAGTGAACTAACAGGGACGCTTGGAAACACCATATATTTT. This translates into CASSELTGTLGNTIYF.

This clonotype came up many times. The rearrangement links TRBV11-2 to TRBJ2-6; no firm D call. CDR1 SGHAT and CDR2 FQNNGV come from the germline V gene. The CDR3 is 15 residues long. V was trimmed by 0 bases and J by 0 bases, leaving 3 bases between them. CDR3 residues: CASSLDSSGANVLTF. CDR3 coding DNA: TGTGCCAGCAGCTTAGACAGCTCTGGGGCCAACGTCCTGACTTTC.

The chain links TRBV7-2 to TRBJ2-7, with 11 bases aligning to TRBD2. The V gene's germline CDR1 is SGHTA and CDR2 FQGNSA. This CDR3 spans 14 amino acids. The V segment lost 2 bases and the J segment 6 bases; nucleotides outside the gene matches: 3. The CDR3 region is CASSLIGTSGEQYF. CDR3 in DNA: TGTGCCAGCAGCTTAATCGGGACTAGCGGCGAGCAGTACTTC.

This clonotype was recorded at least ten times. The chain's CDR3 is CASSSGRGSYSNQPQHF. The CDR3 nucleotides read TGTGCCAGTAGTAGCGGGAGGGGATCGTATAGCAATCAGCCCCAGCATTTT. The V call is TRBV19, the J call TRBJ1-5; possible D gene TRBD1, 5 bases. V dropped 4 bases and J dropped 0 bases, with 16 bases sitting between them. Germline CDR1 is LNHDA and CDR2 is SQIVND (reference sequence). The CDR3 sequence is 17 residues long.

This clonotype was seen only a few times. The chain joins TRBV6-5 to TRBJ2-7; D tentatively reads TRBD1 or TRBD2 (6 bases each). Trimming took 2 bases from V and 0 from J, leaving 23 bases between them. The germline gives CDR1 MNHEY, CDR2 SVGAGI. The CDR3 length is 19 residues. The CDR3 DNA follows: TGTGCCAGCAGTTACAAGGGGGGAACATGGGGCGGCAGCTCCTACGAGCAGTACTTC. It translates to CASSYKGGTWGGSSYEQYF.

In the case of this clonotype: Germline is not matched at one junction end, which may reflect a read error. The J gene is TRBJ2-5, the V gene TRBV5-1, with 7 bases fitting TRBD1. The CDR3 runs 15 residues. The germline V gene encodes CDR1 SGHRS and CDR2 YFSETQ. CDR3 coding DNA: TGCGCCAGCAGCTTGGCATCGACAGGGCAAGATACCCAGTACTTC. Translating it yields CASSLASTGQDTQYF.